This entry lists 10 T cell receptor beta chains sequenced from one sample in a study of spatial heterogeneity in lung cancer. Time point in this sample: sample taken at primary tumor resection. TCRdb processed the 5' RACE reads anew with MiXCR; each CDR3 protein has one entry. This sample has roughly 11,000 distinct CDR3 sequences; around 3.4% occur once, and the top ten carry 52%. Specimen: PBMCs, collected at surgery. Every receptor here comes from a female donor with early-stage non-small cell lung cancer.

At least ten counts were recorded for this clonotype. The gene calls are TRBV5-1 and TRBJ2-3, with D hard to call. V was shortened by 0 bases and J by 2 bases, with 16 bases between the two germline ends. Germline V gene sequence: CDR1 SGHRS, CDR2 YFSETQ. CDR3 length equals 17 residues. CDR3 nucleotides: TGCGCCAGCAGCTTGGAAGGGTCACGATTGAACACAGATACGCAGTATTTT. Translation: CASSLEGSRLNTDTQYF.

There are many counts of this clonotype. CDR3 in DNA: TGCAGTGCTAGAGTCGCTAGCCGCTACGAGCAGTACTTC. The encoded protein is CSARVASRYEQYF. This sequence joins TRBV20-1 and TRBJ2-7; TRBD2 is a possible D gene (5 bases). The CDR3 spans 13 residues. Germline V gives CDR1 DFQATT, CDR2 SNEGSKA (reference sequence). V lost 1 base, J lost 3 bases, and 10 bases lay in between.

Many counts were recorded for this clonotype. The chain couples TRBV29-1 to TRBJ2-7; D might be TRBD2 (6 bases). The ends were cut back, 4 bases at V and 2 bases at J, with 9 bases in the middle. The CDR3 length is 12 residues. Germline lookup yields CDR1 SQVTM and CDR2 ANQGSEA. The CDR3: CSVGRGAYEQYF. The CDR3 DNA is TGCAGCGTTGGGAGGGGAGCCTACGAGCAGTACTTC.

In its sample, this clonotype ranks as medium-sized. V and J are TRBV28 and TRBJ2-1, with 9 nucleotides matching TRBD1. The V gene end was trimmed by 3 bases and the J gene end by 4 bases; junction bases not matched to a gene: 1. Germline V gene lookup returns CDR1 MDHEN and CDR2 SYDVKM. The CDR3 is 14 residues long. The CDR3 region is CASSLGTGYNEQFF. In nucleotides, the CDR3 is TGTGCCAGCAGTTTGGGGACAGGGTACAATGAGCAGTTCTTC.

This clonotype was counted ten times or more. The gene calls are TRBV7-8 and TRBJ2-1; 7 bases line up with TRBD1. The CDR3 has 16 amino acids. The J segment lost 7 bases and the V segment lost 1 base, leaving 10 bases of the junction unmatched. In germline, CDR1 is SGHVS, CDR2 FQNEAQ. CDR3 in amino acids: CASSLVSALTGNEQFF. The CDR3 coding sequence is TGTGCCAGCAGCTTAGTATCGGCGTTGACAGGGAATGAGCAGTTCTTC.

This clonotype is medium-sized within its sample. The gene calls are TRBV9 and TRBJ2-7; no reliable D call. V was cut by 0 bases and J by 3 bases, with 7 bases left in between. The CDR3 is made up of 13 amino acids. Germline CDR1 reads SGDLS; CDR2 reads YYNGEE. The CDR3 coding sequence is TGTGCCAGCAGCGTAGGGGCCGGCTACGAGCAGTACTTC. Protein product: CASSVGAGYEQYF.

This clonotype was seen at least ten times. In DNA form, the CDR3 reads TGCAGTGCTAGCGGGGCGGGGGGCTACGAGCAGTACTTC. Translation: CSASGAGGYEQYF. The V and J genes are TRBV20-1 and TRBJ2-7; 8 nucleotides agree with TRBD2. Germline values: CDR1 DFQATT, CDR2 SNEGSKA (reference sequence). V was pared by 3 bases and J by 3 bases, with 4 bases of the junction left unmatched. The CDR3 loop spans 13 amino acids.

This clonotype occurred many times. The chain has TRBV6-2 or TRBV6-3 and TRBJ2-4; D not certain. V was cut by 4 bases and J by 0 bases, with 13 bases left in between. The CDR3 is 16 residues long. Germline assignment: CDR1 MNHEY and CDR2 SVGEGT. The CDR3 spells CASSSNLQSAKNIQYF. CDR3 coding DNA: TGTGCCAGCAGTTCCAACTTACAATCAGCCAAAAACATTCAGTACTTC.

In its sample, this clonotype was seen many times. The gene calls are TRBV20-1 and TRBJ1-1; D is perhaps TRBD1 (5 bases). The CDR3 loop spans 14 amino acids. In germline, CDR1 is DFQATT, CDR2 SNEGSKA (reference sequence). V gave up 0 bases and J gave up 0 bases, with 8 bases separating them. The CDR3 region is CSAREGGVNTEAFF. The DNA for the CDR3 is TGCAGTGCTAGAGAGGGAGGGGTGAACACTGAAGCTTTCTTT.

This clonotype was seen ten or more times. This rearrangement joins TRBV28 to TRBJ2-7; TRBD1 matches 8 bases. V was clipped by 9 bases and J by 2 bases; unmatched bases: 3. The CDR3 runs 12 residues. Germline V CDR1 and CDR2: MDHEN, SYDVKM. The chain's CDR3 is CASDRGPYEQYF. The CDR3 DNA reads as TGTGCCAGTGACAGGGGCCCCTACGAGCAGTACTTC.